These T cell receptor beta chains were read from a single sample in a study of breast tumors, draining lymph nodes, adjacent tissues. TCRdb reprocessed the multiplex PCR reads with MiXCR, giving one entry per CDR3 protein. The table records 83,000 or so distinct CDR3 sequences, about 21% of them present only once. The specimen was axillary lymph node tissue. The receptor set was obtained from a female donor with breast cancer. Some clones in this sample may be carry-over from other donors' samples. The CDR3 runs from the conserved cysteine through the conserved F or W. A D gene is named only where the DNA matches it firmly. The size of a clone is reported for some rows only, either as once, few or many, or as a class for expanded clones.

D gene	V gene	clone size	J gene	CDR3 DNA	CDR3 protein
NA	TRBV4-1	many	TRBJ1-6	TGCGCCAGCAGCCAAGATGTGTTAGGGAATTCACCCCTCCACTTT	CASSQDVLGNSPLHF
NA	TRBV20-1	many	TRBJ2-1	TGCAGTCAGACGGACTATAGCTCTGACAATGAGCAGTTCTTC	CSQTDYSSDNEQFF
NA	TRBV6-2/TRBV6-3	many	TRBJ2-7	TGTGCCAGCAGTTTTGCGGGACTTTCCTACGAGCAGTACTTC	CASSFAGLSYEQYF
TRBD2	TRBV7-2	many	TRBJ2-7	TGTGCCAGCAGCTCGCGGACTAGCGGAGCCTACGAGCAGTACTTC	CASSSRTSGAYEQYF
TRBD1	TRBV4-2	many	TRBJ2-2	TGTGCCAGCAGCCAAGGGACAGGGGACACCGGGGAGCTGTTTTTT	CASSQGTGDTGELFF
TRBD1	TRBV5-1	many	TRBJ2-5	TGCGCCAGCAGCCACACAGGGGGCGCGGAGACCCAGTACTTC	CASSHTGGAETQYF
NA	TRBV6-1	few	TRBJ2-7	TGTGCCAGCTTACCCCAGGTTCACCGAGAGCAGTACTTC	CASLPQVHREQYF
TRBD1	TRBV2	NA	TRBJ1-1	TGTGCCAGCATGGGAGGGACAGGGGCACGAGGGGGAACTGAAGCTTTCTTT	CASMGGTGARGGTEAFF
NA	TRBV12-5	few	TRBJ1-5	TGTGCTAGTGGTTTGAATCAGCCCCAGCATTTT	CASGLNQPQHF
TRBD1	TRBV9	many	TRBJ1-2	TGTGCCAGCAGCCCCGGACAGGTGCTTAACTATGGCTACACCTTC	CASSPGQVLNYGYTF
NA	TRBV2	many	TRBJ2-7	TGTGCCAGCAGTGACCCTCTCTACGAGCAGTACTTC	CASSDPLYEQYF
NA	TRBV4-1	many	TRBJ2-3	TGCGCCAGCAGCCAAGAAGGCACTCTAACAGATACGCAGTATTTT	CASSQEGTLTDTQYF
NA	TRBV27	NA	TRBJ2-5	TGTGCCAGCAGCTGGGGACTAGGGGGCCGAGAGACCCAGTACTTC	CASSWGLGGRETQYF
NA	TRBV24-1	many	TRBJ2-3	TGTGCCACACGGGACTCCGTCACAGATACGCAGTATTTT	CATRDSVTDTQYF
NA	TRBV4-3	many	TRBJ2-7	TGCGCCAGCAGCCAAGATGGCGTCGGAAGAATCTACGAGCAGTACTTC	CASSQDGVGRIYEQYF
TRBD1	TRBV20-1	once	TRBJ2-7	TGCAGTGCTCCCCGGACAGGGCACTACGAGCAGTACTTC	CSAPRTGHYEQYF
NA	TRBV11-2	many	TRBJ2-7	TGTGCCAGCAGCTTAGAGCTCTCCTACGAGCAGTACTTC	CASSLELSYEQYF
NA	TRBV10-3	many	TRBJ2-2	TGTGCCATCAGTGAGCCCCGCAGGGAAATCACCGGGGAGCTGTTTTTT	CAISEPRREITGELFF
TRBD2	TRBV12-3/TRBV12-4	many	TRBJ2-7	TGTGCCAGCAGTCGGACTAGCGGGATTCTCGACGAGCAGTACTTC	CASSRTSGILDEQYF
NA	TRBV19	many	TRBJ1-2	TGTGCCAGTAGTATCGGAAGAAGCGGCGGACTCAACTATGGCTACACCTTC	CASSIGRSGGLNYGYTF
TRBD2	TRBV7-2	many	TRBJ2-1	TGTGCCAGCAGCTTAGGGGCTAGCGGGAGTTGGGGGCAGTTCTTC	CASSLGASGSWGQFF
TRBD2	TRBV25-1	many	TRBJ2-5	TGTGCCAGCAGGGCTAGCGGGATAGAGACCCAGTACTTC	CASRASGIETQYF
NA	TRBV7-2	NA	TRBJ2-3	TGTGCCGGCAGCCCCAGACAATTAGGGACAGATACGCAGTATTTT	CAGSPRQLGTDTQYF
TRBD1	TRBV6-2/TRBV6-3	NA	TRBJ1-1	TGTGCCAGCAGCGGACAGGGGAATTTATTGGCTTTCTTT	CASSGQGNLLAFF